Following are 2 T cell receptor beta chains from one sample sequenced in a study of graft-versus-host responses after intestinal transplantation. Generated by immunoSEQ multiplex PCR, the TCRdb table keeps only in-frame clones and is missing some. The sample contains about 93,000 clones, 85% to 95% of which appear only once. Antigen specificity for these receptors is unknown. The sample in question was unstimulated CD8+ T cells sorted from spleen or lymph node cells, obtained before intestinal transplant. The receptors stem from a human donor who received an intestinal transplant.

This rearrangement joins TRBV11-2 to TRBJ2-7, with D possibly TRBD1 on 6 matching bases. Germline V CDR1 and CDR2: SGHAT, FQNNGV. V was trimmed by 1 base and J by 1 base, leaving 11 bases between them. This CDR3 contains 15 residues. The CDR3 sequence is CASSLGGQLSYEQYF. The CDR3 DNA reads as TGTGCCAGCAGCTTAGGTGGACAGTTGTCCTACGAGCAGTACTTC.

The chain joins TRBV4-1 to TRBJ2-2; D perhaps matches TRBD1 (5 bases). The germline V gene has CDR1 MGHRA and CDR2 YSYEKL. V lost 0 bases and J lost 7, with 12 bases in between. The CDR3 spans 15 residues. The CDR3 is CASSQEARAVGELFF. The CDR3 DNA sequence: TGCGCCAGCAGCCAAGAGGCCAGGGCGGTCGGGGAGCTGTTTTTT.